This entry lists 22 T cell receptor beta chains sequenced from one sample in a study of blood T cell repertoires in COVID-19. TCRdb's table, derived via immunoSEQ multiplex PCR, lists solely in-frame clones and lacks some. This repertoire shows roughly 150,000 clones, over 65% found once; its top ten account for about 7.8%. Material for sequencing was peripheral blood. The receptors derive from a man aged 55 to 69 with acute or convalescent COVID-19.

This clone was detected only once. The V call is TRBV2, the J call TRBJ1-4; possible D gene TRBD1, 6 bases. Per germline, CDR1 SNHLY and CDR2 FYNNEI. The length of the CDR3 is 13 residues. The V and J ends lost 6 bases and 7 bases respectively, with 12 bases between them. The CDR3 coding sequence is TGTGCCAGCAGGGACGGACAGTCTGAAAAACTGTTTTTT. This translates into CASRDGQSEKLFF.

V and J are TRBV24-1 and TRBJ2-7; 12 bases line up with TRBD1. The CDR3 has 16 amino acids. J was trimmed by 3 bases and V by 5 bases; bases with no gene match: 7. Germline CDR1 and CDR2: KGHDR and SFDVKD. In DNA form, the CDR3 reads TGTGCCACCAGTGCCCTCGGGACAGGGGGCAACTACGAGCAGTACTTC. Protein product: CATSALGTGGNYEQYF.

The chain employs TRBV7-3 and TRBJ1-1, with D perhaps matching TRBD1 (6 bases). Trimming shortened V by 5 bases and J by 4 bases, and 17 bases separated the two germline ends. Germline CDR1 and CDR2: SGHTA and FQGTGA. The CDR3 length is 15 residues. Here the CDR3 DNA reads TGTGCCAGCAGCCCCCGGGGGGGGCCGGGCACTGAAGCTTTCTTT. Protein sequence: CASSPRGGPGTEAFF.

This chain joins TRBV19 and TRBJ1-5; possibly TRBD1 for D (5 bases). V gave up 5 bases and J gave up 2 bases, with 13 bases separating them. Germline CDR1 LNHDA, CDR2 SQIVND (reference sequence). The CDR3 length is 15 residues. DNA for the CDR3: TGTGCCAGTAGTGTCATGGGGGGGGGCAATCAGCCCCAGCATTTT. Encoded protein: CASSVMGGGNQPQHF.

This clone came up once. The chain couples TRBV7-2 to TRBJ2-1; possible D gene TRBD1, 5 bases. Trimming pared 7 bases from V and 10 bases from J, leaving 23 bases between. Germline values: CDR1 SGHTA, CDR2 FQGNSA. The CDR3 has 15 amino acids. The CDR3 region has the DNA TGTGCCAGCACACCGATGTGGCAGGGTGGAGACGAGCAGTTCTTC. Its translation is CASTPMWQGGDEQFF. Looking up the rest from reference TRBV7-2 and TRBJ2-1 gives the full variable domain: GAGVSQSPSNKVTEKGKDVELRCDPISGHTALYWYRQSLGQGLEFLIYFQGNSAPDKSGLPSDRFSAERTGGSVSTLTIQRTQQEDSAVYLCASTPMWQGGDEQFFGPGTRLTVL.

V usage is TRBV29-1 and J usage is TRBJ1-1; 7 nucleotides agree with TRBD1. Germline assignment: CDR1 SQVTM and CDR2 ANQGSEA. V trimming: 6 bases; J trimming: 3 bases; junction bases outside the gene matches: 13. The CDR3 is made up of 15 amino acids. The CDR3 DNA reads as TGCAGCGTCCCCTCAGAGCCAGGGGGTGACACTGAAGCTTTCTTT. It encodes CSVPSEPGGDTEAFF.

The chain couples TRBV27 to TRBJ2-1; tentative D call: TRBD1 (5 bases). Trimming took off 2 bases at V and 5 bases at J, with 10 bases between the two ends. From germline, CDR1 is MNHEY and CDR2 SMNVEV (reference sequence). The CDR3 extends over 14 amino acids. The CDR3 DNA follows: TGTGCCAGCAGTTTAGGGGCGTCAGACAATGAGCAGTTCTTC. This gives the protein CASSLGASDNEQFF.

The chain carries TRBV5-1 and TRBJ1-4; 10 bases line up with TRBD1. Trimming cost V 2 bases and J 6 bases; bases outside gene matches: 4. Germline V gene lookup returns CDR1 SGHRS and CDR2 YFSETQ. CDR3 length equals 15 residues. This chain's CDR3 is CASSFRGTGDEKLFF. CDR3 sequence (DNA): TGCGCCAGCAGCTTTAGGGGGACAGGGGATGAAAAACTGTTTTTT.

This clone was detected ten times or more. The rearrangement links TRBV3-1 (or the pseudogene TRBV3-2) to TRBJ2-6; D is possibly TRBD1 (6 bases). The V end lost 3 bases, the J end lost 0 bases, and 12 bases lay between the germline ends. The germline V gene encodes CDR1 LGHDT and CDR2 YNNKEL (reference sequence). There are 17 residues in the CDR3. CDR3 region: CASSQFRQVSGANVLTF. CDR3 DNA: TGTGCCAGCAGCCAGTTCAGACAGGTCTCTGGGGCCAACGTCCTGACTTTC.

This clone occurred once. The chain is built from TRBV14 and TRBJ2-2; unclear D gene. The V gene's germline CDR1 is SGHDN and CDR2 FVKESK. This CDR3 region has 14 residues. V lost 2 bases and J lost 5, with 9 bases in between. In DNA form, the CDR3 reads TGTGCCAGCAGCCAACTTCGAGGAACCGGGGAGCTGTTTTTT. It translates to CASSQLRGTGELFF.

This chain connects TRBV14 to TRBJ1-2, with D perhaps TRBD1 (5 bases). Germline values: CDR1 SGHDN, CDR2 FVKESK. CDR3 length: 15 residues. The V end was cut by 5 bases, the J end by 6 bases, with 19 bases between. The CDR3 nucleotides are TGTGCCAGCAGCTATGTTACTTGGGGCGCAGATGGCTACACCTTC. Its protein product is CASSYVTWGADGYTF.

This clone showed up just a few times. The V gene is TRBV6-4, the J gene TRBJ2-3, with 9 positions matching TRBD1. CDR3 size: 15 residues. V gave up 0 bases and J gave up 6 bases; unmatched junction bases: 4. Germline loops: CDR1 MRHNA, CDR2 SNTAGT. CDR3 sequence: CASSDSGTGRDTQYF. The CDR3, as DNA: TGTGCCAGCAGTGACTCGGGGACAGGGCGCGATACGCAGTATTTT.

The chain combines TRBV2 with TRBJ1-1; D gene uncertain. Germline V gene lookup returns CDR1 SNHLY and CDR2 FYNNEI. V was clipped by 2 bases and J by 5 bases, with 12 bases between them. This CDR3 spans 14 amino acids. CDR3 in amino acids: CASSESRMRTEAFF. DNA of the CDR3: TGTGCCAGCAGTGAATCCAGGATGAGAACTGAAGCTTTCTTT.

This clone has only one observation. The rearrangement joins TRBV4-3 to TRBJ2-7; 8 nucleotides agree with TRBD2. CDR3 length: 15 amino acids. V shed 1 base, J shed 5 bases, and the junction held 7 bases outside the gene matches. Germline CDR1 LGHNA, CDR2 YSLEER. The CDR3 reads CASSQVTGGVHEQYF. The CDR3 region has the DNA TGCGCCAGCAGCCAAGTCACGGGGGGGGTTCACGAGCAGTACTTC.

V usage is TRBV21-1 and J usage is TRBJ1-2; TRBD1, the table's D call, was not compared with the DNA. TRBV21-1 is a recognized pseudogene. The CDR3 sequence is 15 residues long. CDR3 region: CASSLIPRTGFGYTF. The CDR3 nucleotides read TGTGCCAGCAGCCTTATTCCTAGGACAGGGTTTGGCTACACCTTC.

CDR3 sequence reads: CASSSGNQPQHF. CDR3 in DNA: TGTGCCAGCAGTTCAGGAAATCAGCCCCAGCATTTT. This chain joins TRBV3-1 (or the pseudogene TRBV3-2) and TRBJ1-5; D uncertain. The germline CDR1 and CDR2 sequences are LGHDT and YNNKEL (reference sequence). The CDR3 is made up of 12 amino acids. Trimming took 6 bases from V and 4 from J, leaving 7 bases between them.

Only one count was recorded for this clone. J is TRBJ1-1 and V is TRBV18; tentatively, D is TRBD1 (5 bases). V lost 3 bases, J lost 1 base, and 15 bases lay in between. The CDR3 is 16 residues long. CDR1 KGHSH and CDR2 LQKENI come from the germline V gene. CDR3 DNA sequence: TGTGCCAGCTCACCTATGGGTGGAGGGACGAACACTGAAGCTTTCTTT. This translates into CASSPMGGGTNTEAFF.

The chain is built from TRBV3-1 (or the pseudogene TRBV3-2) and TRBJ1-6; D is unclear. The CDR3 contains 14 residues. Trimming pared 0 bases from V and 10 bases from J, leaving 10 bases between. Per the germline V gene, CDR1 is LGHDT and CDR2 is YNNKEL (reference sequence). The CDR3, as DNA: TGTGCCAGCAGCCAAGATGAGGGTATCTCACCCCTCCACTTT. Protein product: CASSQDEGISPLHF.

The chain employs TRBV5-1 and TRBJ2-2; 12 positions agree with TRBD1. J was trimmed by 5 bases and V by 3 bases; bases with no gene match: 2. Germline CDR1 and CDR2: SGHRS and YFSETQ. The CDR3 length is 15 residues. CDR3 amino acids: CASSSGQGATGELFF. The CDR3 nucleotides read TGCGCCAGCAGCTCGGGACAGGGGGCGACCGGGGAGCTGTTTTTT.

The V call is TRBV7-3, the J call TRBJ2-5, with D uncertain. The CDR3 has 14 residues. Germline V gene sequence: CDR1 SGHTA, CDR2 FQGTGA. The V end lost 2 bases, the J end lost 0 bases, and 7 bases lay between the germline ends. As DNA, the CDR3 is TGTGCCAGCAGCTTAGGTCCAGACCAAGAGACCCAGTACTTC. It is translated as CASSLGPDQETQYF.

This clone was observed a single time. The V call is TRBV10-2, the J call TRBJ2-6; 8 bases align to TRBD1. Germline V gene lookup returns CDR1 WSHSY and CDR2 SAAADI. With V trimmed by 5 bases and J by 1 base, 7 bases remained unmatched. This CDR3 comprises 17 residues. The DNA of the CDR3 is TGCGCCAGCAGTCTTGCCGGGACAGGTTCTGGGGCCAACGTCCTGACTTTC. This encodes CASSLAGTGSGANVLTF.

This clone was observed a few times. The CDR3 nucleotides read TGTGCCAGCACTACGGACAGGGATGGCAATCAGCCCCAGCATTTT. Its protein product is CASTTDRDGNQPQHF. The rearrangement uses TRBV2 and TRBJ1-5, with 8 positions matching TRBD1. This CDR3 is built from 15 residues. With V trimmed by 7 bases and J by 2 bases, 7 bases remained unmatched. Germline V gene data show CDR1 as SNHLY and CDR2 as FYNNEI.